What follows are 14 T cell receptor beta chains derived from one specimen sequenced in a study of early T cells in non-severe SARS-CoV-2 infection. In TCRdb, the 5' RACE reads were re-called with MiXCR into one record per CDR3 protein. The sample consists of almost 30,000 distinct CDR3 sequences, under 6% of them appearing once. Sequenced sample: whole blood. The receptors here all came from an adult who was a healthcare worker with PCR-confirmed SARS-CoV-2 infection or an uninfected control (not recorded which).

This clonotype has a count of ten or more. The rearrangement joins TRBV7-8 to TRBJ2-1; D call uncertain. The germline CDR1 and CDR2 sequences are SGHVS and FQNEAQ. This CDR3 comprises 15 residues. Trimming shortened V by 4 bases and J by 7 bases, and 17 bases separated the two germline ends. The CDR3 protein is CASSSHRDTRNEQFF. DNA of the CDR3: TGTGCCAGCAGCTCCCACCGCGACACAAGAAATGAGCAGTTCTTC.

This clonotype was observed many times. The chain employs TRBV7-9 and TRBJ1-6; D is undetermined. Germline CDR1 and CDR2: SEHNR and FQNEAQ (reference sequence). With 3 bases removed from V and 3 bases from J, the gap between germline ends came to 0 bases. The CDR3 is 12 residues long. DNA for the CDR3: TGTGCCAGCAGCTTCTATAATTCACCCCTCCACTTT. It specifies CASSFYNSPLHF.

This clonotype occurred once. The CDR3 DNA sequence: TGCAGTGCGGCGCACCACGAGCAGTTCTTC. Translation gives CSAAHHEQFF. The chain recombines TRBV20-1 with TRBJ2-1; D unresolved. CDR1 and CDR2 (germline): DFQATT, SNEGSKA (reference sequence). V shed 6 bases and J shed 10 bases, with 10 bases lying between them. This CDR3 region has 10 residues.

This clonotype occurred many times. The V and J genes are TRBV6-5 and TRBJ2-3; 7 bases line up with TRBD2. V shed 9 bases and J 0 bases; nucleotides not matched to a gene: 6. This CDR3 comprises 14 residues. Germline loops: CDR1 MNHEY, CDR2 SVGAGI. This CDR3 is CASGAGPSTDTQYF. CDR3 coding DNA: TGTGCCAGTGGAGCGGGGCCTAGCACAGATACGCAGTATTTT.

This chain links TRBV11-3 with TRBJ2-2, with D tentatively TRBD1 (6 bases). Trimming took off 4 bases at V and 6 bases at J, with 12 bases between the two ends. Per germline, CDR1 SGHNT and CDR2 YENEEA. The CDR3 runs to 14 residues. CDR3 in DNA: TGTGCCAGCAGCTCGAACAGGGATGCCGGGGAGCTGTTTTTT. It specifies CASSSNRDAGELFF.

This clonotype was seen ten or more times. V is TRBV29-1 and J is TRBJ1-2; possible D gene TRBD1, 6 bases. This CDR3 region has 12 residues. V lost 7 bases, J lost 4 bases, and 13 bases lay in between. The germline CDR1 and CDR2 sequences are SQVTM and ANQGSEA. CDR3 in DNA: TGCAGCGCGGGCGGGGGCGGCTATGGCTACACCTTC. It encodes CSAGGGGYGYTF.

At least ten counts were recorded for this clonotype. V gene TRBV6-2 or TRBV6-3 combines with J gene TRBJ1-4, with unresolved D. CDR3 length: 14 amino acids. Per the germline V gene, CDR1 is MNHEY and CDR2 is SVGEGT. V was pared by 7 bases and J by 3 bases, with 12 bases between. The CDR3 coding sequence is TGTGCCAGCATACGCGACGGAGCTAATGAAAAACTGTTTTTT. This sequence encodes CASIRDGANEKLFF.

This clonotype was picked up many times. The chain combines TRBV6-2 or TRBV6-3 with TRBJ1-5; perhaps TRBD1 as D (5 bases). This CDR3 is built from 13 residues. Germline V CDR1 and CDR2: MNHEY, SVGEGT. V was cut by 5 bases and J by 5 bases, with 10 bases left in between. CDR3 DNA sequence: TGTGCCAGCAGTCAAGGGGCCCATCAGCCCCAGCATTTT. Its translation is CASSQGAHQPQHF.

This clonotype has a count of ten or more. V gene TRBV12-3 or TRBV12-4 combines with J gene TRBJ1-2; 9 positions match TRBD1. Germline trimming cut 6 bases from V and 8 bases from J; bases unmatched to any gene: 7. CDR3 size: 13 residues. The CDR3 loop reads CASSSTGGWGYTF. The CDR3, as DNA: TGTGCCAGCAGCTCCACAGGGGGCTGGGGCTACACCTTC.

This clonotype was observed many times. The chain employs TRBV6-2 or TRBV6-3 and TRBJ2-5, with D unresolved. The CDR3 totals 11 residues. Germline CDR1 reads MNHEY; CDR2 reads SVGEGT. Trimming left V 7 bases short and J 4 bases short, with 7 bases between. The CDR3 here is CASMGRETQYF. DNA of the CDR3: TGTGCCAGCATGGGAAGAGAGACCCAGTACTTC.

Relative to its sample, this clonotype is medium-sized. This sequence joins TRBV12-3 or TRBV12-4 and TRBJ2-7, with 7 bases fitting TRBD1. The V segment lost 6 bases and the J segment 8 bases; nucleotides outside the gene matches: 10. The CDR3 has 13 amino acids. The CDR3 region has the DNA TGTGCCAGCAGAGACGGACAGGCCGCTCAGCAGTACTTC. Translated, it gives CASRDGQAAQQYF.

In this sample, this clonotype turned up many times. The gene calls are TRBV4-3 and TRBJ2-2; 7 nucleotides match TRBD2. Trimming cost V 1 base and J 4 bases; bases outside gene matches: 18. The CDR3 sequence is 20 residues long. The V gene's germline CDR1 is LGHNA and CDR2 YSLEER. The CDR3 sequence: CASSQAPSLAVDRSTGELFF. CDR3 nucleotides: TGCGCCAGCAGCCAAGCGCCCTCTCTAGCGGTAGACAGAAGCACCGGGGAGCTGTTTTTT.

This chain links TRBV4-3 with TRBJ1-4; no reliable D call. V dropped 0 bases and J dropped 8 bases, with 7 bases sitting between them. The CDR3 totals 13 residues. CDR1 LGHNA and CDR2 YSLEER come from the germline V gene. The CDR3 sequence is CASSQDYREKLFF. The DNA for the CDR3 is TGCGCCAGCAGCCAAGATTATCGGGAAAAACTGTTTTTT.

This clonotype was counted many times. This chain uses TRBV18 with TRBJ1-1; the match to TRBD1 covers 8 bases. J gave up 5 bases and V 3 bases, and 11 bases lay outside the gene matches. CDR3 length equals 16 residues. In germline, CDR1 is KGHSH, CDR2 LQKENI. CDR3 region: CASSPLPSTGETEAFF. The CDR3 nucleotides are TGTGCCAGCTCACCCCTACCCTCGACAGGGGAAACTGAAGCTTTCTTT.